This TCR beta chain emerged from a study of blood T cell repertoires in COVID-19. The overall study: Acute and convalescent COVID-19 samples came from the United States, Italy and Spain.

Method: immunoSEQ multiplex PCR; TCRdb's copy keeps in-frame clones and lacks some. The sample lists about 270,000 clones, approximately 81% occurring once. The specimen sequenced was peripheral blood. The TCR was taken from a woman aged 18-29 years with acute or convalescent COVID-19.

The CDR3 is CASSYPGQGEETQYF. The CDR3 DNA sequence: TGTGCCAGCAGTTACCCCGGACAGGGTGAAGAGACCCAGTACTTC. The chain combines TRBV6-6 with TRBJ2-5, with 8 bases fitting TRBD1. There are 15 residues in the CDR3. J lost 3 bases, V lost 2 bases, and 5 bases had no gene match. CDR1 MNHNY and CDR2 SVGAGI come from the germline V gene (reference sequence).